This T cell receptor beta chain was identified in a study of T-cell memory formation after mild COVID-19. The CDR3 spans 16 residues. V was pared by 6 bases and J by 0 bases, with 12 bases between. About this clonotype itself: Antigen specificity is unknown.

Notes on the study in general: Within pre-infection memory, some responding clones were found, suggesting cross-reactive memory joined. Clones from the second wave (peaking day 37) had unconfirmed SARS-CoV-2 specificity.

Constant-segment primers and 5'RACE yielded cDNA libraries for TCR alpha and TCR beta, each carrying sample barcodes and UMIs. Each CDR3 protein gets one entry after TCRdb re-called the 5' RACE reads with MiXCR. The sample lists about 250,000 distinct CDR3 sequences, roughly 14% seen once, with about 2% in the top ten. The receptor was derived from an adult woman who had mild COVID-19 (a few samples of this study predate the infection). Cell type and time point are not known. The V gene is TRBV12-3 or TRBV12-4, the J gene TRBJ1-6; D ambiguous. Sequenced input: PBMCs or a T cell subset sorted from them (not recorded which). CDR3 sequence: CASSPGPSSYNSPLHF. CDR3 sequence (DNA): TGTGCCAGCAGCCCGGGCCCGAGCTCCTATAATTCACCCCTCCACTTT.